This T cell receptor beta chain was recorded in a study of resident and recirculating memory T cells in vitiligo. About the study: The samples were homogenized without cell sorting before genomic DNA extraction.

Notes on the study in general: No unique dominant TCR clone was found in vitiligo lesions.

With respect to this clone: Its target is not known.

This table comes from immunoSEQ multiplex PCR, and its TCRdb copy is limited to in-frame clones, with some not included. The table records 40,000 to 45,000 clones, around 90% of them present only once. V dropped 0 bases and J dropped 8; count of bases not matched to a gene: 9. Germline CDR1 reads LGHNA; CDR2 reads YSLEER. The CDR3 is 15 residues long. This receptor was obtained from a male donor with vitiligo. This chain links TRBV4-3 with TRBJ1-2; TRBD1 aligns across 7 bases. Sequencing was performed on blood. The CDR3 spells CASSQDQGDSWGYTF. The CDR3 DNA sequence: TGCGCCAGCAGCCAAGACCAGGGGGACAGCTGGGGCTACACCTTC.